Listed below are T cell receptor beta chains from one sample, sequenced in a study of post-analysis software for immune sequencing data. One entry per CDR3 protein results from TCRdb running MiXCR on the PCR reads. The sample lists around 200,000 distinct CDR3 sequences, about 30% occurring once. The sequencing sample was made of blood. These TCRs come from a girl aged 2-17 years with multiple sclerosis. Both conserved end residues are part of each CDR3. D genes are given only for firm matches. A row's size may be missing; if present it is once, few, many or a size class.

v_call: TRBV12-3/TRBV12-4; d_call: .; j_call: TRBJ1-5; clone_size: many; cdr3_nt: TGTGCCAGCAGTAGAGGGGTACAGCCCCAGCATTTT; cdr3_aa: CASSRGVQPQHF
v_call: TRBV21-1; d_call: .; j_call: TRBJ2-7; clone_size: many; cdr3_nt: TGTGCCAGCAGGAGAAGGATGAGCTCCTACGAGCAGTACTTC; cdr3_aa: CASRRRMSSYEQYF
v_call: TRBV6-1; d_call: .; j_call: TRBJ2-5; clone_size: .; cdr3_nt: TGTGCCAGCAGTCCAGTAAACCGGGACACCGTAGATGAGACCCAGTACTTC; cdr3_aa: CASSPVNRDTVDETQYF
v_call: TRBV5-1; d_call: TRBD2; j_call: TRBJ2-7; clone_size: .; cdr3_nt: TGCGCCAGCAGCTTGGCTAGCGGGAGCTCCGAGCAGTACTTC; cdr3_aa: CASSLASGSSEQYF
v_call: TRBV6-6; d_call: .; j_call: TRBJ1-5; clone_size: few; cdr3_nt: TGTGCCAGCAGTATTAAAGACAGGATCCTTAGCAATCAGCCCCAGCATTTT; cdr3_aa: CASSIKDRILSNQPQHF
v_call: TRBV3-1; d_call: .; j_call: TRBJ2-7; clone_size: many; cdr3_nt: TGTGCCAGCAGCCAAGAACGACACTCAAGCTCCTACGAGCAGTACTTC; cdr3_aa: CASSQERHSSSYEQYF
v_call: TRBV25-1; d_call: .; j_call: TRBJ2-3; clone_size: .; cdr3_nt: TGTGCCAGCAGTCGACCGGACGTGGGAACAGATACGCAGTATTTT; cdr3_aa: CASSRPDVGTDTQYF
v_call: TRBV7-9; d_call: TRBD2; j_call: TRBJ2-1; clone_size: many; cdr3_nt: TGTGCCAGCAGCTTATCACCGGGACTAGGCCAATCGGAGCAGTTCTTC; cdr3_aa: CASSLSPGLGQSEQFF
v_call: TRBV4-2; d_call: TRBD1; j_call: TRBJ1-5; clone_size: many; cdr3_nt: TGTGCCAGCAGCCAAGATGTTAGGGAGGGACAGGGTGGTCAGCCCCAGCATTTT; cdr3_aa: CASSQDVREGQGGQPQHF
v_call: TRBV7-9; d_call: .; j_call: TRBJ1-5; clone_size: few; cdr3_nt: TGTGCCAGCAGCCGTCAAGGAGAGGGTCAGCCCCAGCATTTT; cdr3_aa: CASSRQGEGQPQHF
v_call: TRBV4-2; d_call: .; j_call: TRBJ2-5; clone_size: few; cdr3_nt: TGTGCCAGCAGCCAAGGAAATGGTGTTAAGCAGTACTTC; cdr3_aa: CASSQGNGVKQYF
v_call: TRBV20-1; d_call: .; j_call: TRBJ1-5; clone_size: many; cdr3_nt: TGCAGTGCTAGGGGTAAAGGTTATTATAGCAATCAGCCCCAGCATTTT; cdr3_aa: CSARGKGYYSNQPQHF
v_call: TRBV6-6; d_call: TRBD1; j_call: TRBJ1-5; clone_size: .; cdr3_nt: TGTGCCGCCAGGGGGAAAAATCAGCCCCAGCATTTT; cdr3_aa: CAARGKNQPQHF
v_call: TRBV20-1; d_call: .; j_call: TRBJ1-2; clone_size: many; cdr3_nt: TGCAGTGCCGGGTCGGGGGCGGACTATGGCTACACCTTC; cdr3_aa: CSAGSGADYGYTF
v_call: TRBV7-9; d_call: .; j_call: TRBJ1-2; clone_size: many; cdr3_nt: TGTGCCAGCACCAAGGGGGGGGTAGGTGGCTACACCTTC; cdr3_aa: CASTKGGVGGYTF
v_call: TRBV20-1; d_call: .; j_call: TRBJ2-7; clone_size: .; cdr3_nt: TGCAGTGCTCCTCCGGAGGCCTACGAGCAGTACTTC; cdr3_aa: CSAPPEAYEQYF
v_call: TRBV20-1; d_call: TRBD1; j_call: TRBJ2-7; clone_size: many; cdr3_nt: TGCAGTTTCCGGACAGGGGCCTACGAGCAGTACTTC; cdr3_aa: CSFRTGAYEQYF
v_call: TRBV30; d_call: .; j_call: TRBJ2-4; clone_size: .; cdr3_nt: TGTGCCTGGAGTGATGTAGGGGGAATAGCCAAAAACATTCAGTACTTC; cdr3_aa: CAWSDVGGIAKNIQYF
v_call: TRBV7-8; d_call: .; j_call: TRBJ2-3; clone_size: many; cdr3_nt: TGTGCCAGCAGCTTAGCGGCGACGCAGCGGGTGGTCACAGATACGCAGTATTTT; cdr3_aa: CASSLAATQRVVTDTQYF
v_call: TRBV10-3; d_call: .; j_call: TRBJ1-5; clone_size: few; cdr3_nt: TGTGCCATAACGGGGGTTGTGGATCAGCCCCAGCATTTT; cdr3_aa: CAITGVVDQPQHF
v_call: TRBV5-5; d_call: .; j_call: TRBJ1-6; clone_size: many; cdr3_nt: TGTGCCAGCTCCCATCCATCCTCACCCCTCCACTTT; cdr3_aa: CASSHPSSPLHF
v_call: TRBV7-2; d_call: .; j_call: TRBJ1-6; clone_size: .; cdr3_nt: TGTGCCAGCAGCCGCAGTAGCTCCTATAATTCACCCCTCCACTTT; cdr3_aa: CASSRSSSYNSPLHF
v_call: TRBV4-1; d_call: .; j_call: TRBJ2-4; clone_size: many; cdr3_nt: TGCGCCAGCAGCCAAGTGGGCCGAAATTTAGCCAAAAACATTCAGTACTTC; cdr3_aa: CASSQVGRNLAKNIQYF
v_call: TRBV6-2/TRBV6-3; d_call: .; j_call: TRBJ2-3; clone_size: .; cdr3_nt: TGTGCCAGCAGTTACTCGAGAAGGGGCCTCACAGATACGCAGTATTTT; cdr3_aa: CASSYSRRGLTDTQYF
v_call: TRBV20-1; d_call: .; j_call: TRBJ1-5; clone_size: .; cdr3_nt: TGCAGTGCTAGTGGTGGGGGGGCCGGTCAGCCCCAGCATTTT; cdr3_aa: CSASGGGAGQPQHF
v_call: TRBV10-2; d_call: .; j_call: TRBJ2-6; clone_size: few; cdr3_nt: TGCGCCAGCACCCAGGGGGGCCTCTTCAGCTCTGGGGCCAACGTCCTGACTTTC; cdr3_aa: CASTQGGLFSSGANVLTF
v_call: TRBV7-9; d_call: .; j_call: TRBJ2-6; clone_size: many; cdr3_nt: TGTGCCAGCAGCACGGACTTCATTGGGGCCAACGTCCTGACTTTC; cdr3_aa: CASSTDFIGANVLTF
v_call: TRBV20-1; d_call: .; j_call: TRBJ2-5; clone_size: .; cdr3_nt: TGCAGTCCGCGCTCCTACAATGGGCAGTACTTC; cdr3_aa: CSPRSYNGQYF
v_call: TRBV12-3/TRBV12-4; d_call: TRBD1; j_call: TRBJ1-5; clone_size: few; cdr3_nt: TGTGCCAGCAGTTTAGCAGGGGGCTGGCAGCCCCAGCATTTT; cdr3_aa: CASSLAGGWQPQHF
v_call: TRBV7-2; d_call: TRBD1; j_call: TRBJ1-5; clone_size: .; cdr3_nt: TGTGCCAGCAGCTTAGTTAATGGGATGACCAGGGGGTTTCAGCCCCAGCATTTT; cdr3_aa: CASSLVNGMTRGFQPQHF
v_call: TRBV7-2; d_call: .; j_call: TRBJ2-3; clone_size: .; cdr3_nt: TGTGCCAGCAGCTTTTGGGCAGATACGCAGTATTTT; cdr3_aa: CASSFWADTQYF
v_call: TRBV12-3/TRBV12-4; d_call: .; j_call: TRBJ2-4; clone_size: .; cdr3_nt: TGTGCCAGCAGCTCAAGGCCAGGAGTAGCCAAAAACATTCAGTACTTC; cdr3_aa: CASSSRPGVAKNIQYF
v_call: TRBV6-1; d_call: .; j_call: TRBJ2-4; clone_size: .; cdr3_nt: TGTGCCAGCAGTCCATTCCCCCATGGATTTGGGCCGGGAAACATTCAGTACTTC; cdr3_aa: CASSPFPHGFGPGNIQYF
v_call: TRBV20-1; d_call: .; j_call: TRBJ1-1; clone_size: .; cdr3_nt: TGCAGCGCCCCAAGGGTTCCTGAAGCTTTCTTT; cdr3_aa: CSAPRVPEAFF
v_call: TRBV20-1; d_call: .; j_call: TRBJ1-3; clone_size: few; cdr3_nt: TGCAGTGCTAGAGATCAGCAGGCGGGAAACACCATATATTTT; cdr3_aa: CSARDQQAGNTIYF
v_call: TRBV7-8; d_call: .; j_call: TRBJ2-1; clone_size: .; cdr3_nt: TGTGCCAGCAGCTTAGATTACCCCACCTTTTCAAATGAGCAGTTCTTC; cdr3_aa: CASSLDYPTFSNEQFF
v_call: TRBV30; d_call: .; j_call: TRBJ1-6; clone_size: .; cdr3_nt: TGTGCCTGGAGGCCTACAGGGTGGAATAATTCACCCCTCCACTTT; cdr3_aa: CAWRPTGWNNSPLHF
v_call: TRBV5-1; d_call: .; j_call: TRBJ2-1; clone_size: many; cdr3_nt: TGCGCCAGCAGGGATGACAGCCCGGGCAATGAGCAGTTCTTC; cdr3_aa: CASRDDSPGNEQFF
v_call: TRBV10-3; d_call: .; j_call: TRBJ1-5; clone_size: .; cdr3_nt: TGTGCCATCAGTGAGTCATTATCCTGGGAGAGCAATCAGCCCCAGCATTTT; cdr3_aa: CAISESLSWESNQPQHF
v_call: TRBV6-1; d_call: TRBD1; j_call: TRBJ1-3; clone_size: .; cdr3_nt: TGTGCCAGCAGCCTAAAACCGGTCCGGGACAGCTTTTCTGGAAACACCATATATTTT; cdr3_aa: CASSLKPVRDSFSGNTIYF
v_call: TRBV20-1; d_call: .; j_call: TRBJ1-2; clone_size: many; cdr3_nt: TGCAGTGCTAGAGATCTCCTGGACAGAAACTATGGCTACACCTTC; cdr3_aa: CSARDLLDRNYGYTF
v_call: TRBV7-9; d_call: .; j_call: TRBJ2-3; clone_size: few; cdr3_nt: TGTGCCAGCAGCTTAATTGCAGATACGCAGTATTTT; cdr3_aa: CASSLIADTQYF